This T cell receptor beta chain comes out of a study of T cell responses to AZD1222 COVID-19 vaccine. Study results and caveats: Donors in the cohort were predominantly white British and more often female, and clonal diversity was possibly underestimated.

TCRdb keeps only in-frame clones here, not all; method: immunoSEQ multiplex PCR. The repertoire includes more than 140,000 clones, about 89% of them detected once, and over 2.5% sits in the top ten. A note on this clone: Its target is unknown.

The TCR sequence derives from an adult in good health. The sample was peripheral blood, taken on day 0 of AZD1222 vaccination.

This CDR3 reads CASSLALVTDTQYF. The DNA for the CDR3 is TGTGCCAGCAGCTTAGCGCTGGTCACAGATACGCAGTATTTT. V gene TRBV7-8 combines with J gene TRBJ2-3; D remains unclear. Germline lookup yields CDR1 SGHVS and CDR2 FQNEAQ. Trimming removed 0 bases from V and 2 bases from J, with 6 bases in between. This CDR3 is built from 14 residues.